This T cell receptor (beta chain) came from a study of blood T cell repertoires in COVID-19. Study background: From T cells, B-cell-depleted T cells, or PBMCs came the material, which was cDNA or gDNA.

Between the trimmed V and J ends, which lost 6 bases and 1 base, there was a span of 14 bases. Germline V CDR1 and CDR2: SNHLY, FYNNEI. The CDR3 sequence is 15 residues long. How the authors handled the data: Reference gene primer amplification gave nucleated cell count estimates. Sequencing was performed with immunoSEQ multiplex PCR; in TCRdb, only in-frame clones are kept and a portion is missing. V, J and clone size are taken as reported in that table, and D and trimming were inferred from the DNA itself. The sample lists a few hundred thousand clones, 70% to 90% occurring once. In this sample, this clone turned up a few times.

The chain couples TRBV2 to TRBJ2-3; tentative D call: TRBD1 (5 bases). Sequencing used peripheral blood. The receptor was derived from a man aged 55 to 70 with acute or convalescent COVID-19. CDR3 protein: CASRSDTTGTDTQYF. CDR3 nucleotides: TGTGCCAGCAGGTCGGACACGACAGGCACAGATACGCAGTATTTT.